Shown below are 25 T cell receptor beta chains from a single sample sequenced in a study of blood T cell repertoires in COVID-19. Sequencing was performed with immunoSEQ multiplex PCR; in TCRdb, only in-frame clones are kept and a portion is missing. This sample has roughly 260,000 clones; more than 85% occur once, and the top ten carry under 3%. Sequenced: peripheral blood. These TCRs come from a person under 35 with COVID-19, enrolled during active disease.

The chain carries TRBV4-1 and TRBJ1-3; 10 bases agree with TRBD1. The junction had 7 bases not matched to a gene; V was cut back by 1 base and J by 4 bases. The V gene's germline CDR1 is MGHRA and CDR2 YSYEKL. CDR3 length: 17 amino acids. This CDR3 is CASSQGGQGKLGNTIYF. Written as DNA, the CDR3 is TGCGCCAGCAGCCAAGGGGGACAGGGGAAGTTAGGAAACACCATATATTTT.

This chain connects TRBV6-6 to TRBJ1-2; D ambiguous. With 5 bases removed from V and 6 bases from J, the gap between germline ends came to 7 bases. The CDR3 totals 11 residues. The V gene's germline CDR1 is MNHNY and CDR2 SVGAGI (reference sequence). CDR3 amino acids: CASSPSDGYTF. As DNA, the CDR3 is TGTGCCAGCAGTCCCTCAGATGGCTACACCTTC.

V usage is TRBV28 and J usage is TRBJ2-1, with TRBD2 matching over 11 bases. CDR1 is MDHEN and CDR2 is SYDVKM in the germline V gene. This CDR3 has 14 residues. V was pared by 6 bases and J by 9 bases, with 7 bases of the junction left unmatched. CDR3 coding DNA: TGTGCCAGCAGCCCGACTAGCGGGATGGGTGAGCAGTTCTTC. Its protein product is CASSPTSGMGEQFF.

The rearrangement links TRBV29-1 to TRBJ2-5; D is possibly TRBD2 (6 bases). This CDR3 has 14 residues. Trimming took 3 bases from V and 2 from J, leaving 13 bases between them. Germline V lookup: CDR1 SQVTM, CDR2 ANQGSEA. CDR3 DNA: TGCAGCGTTGAGTGGGCAGGGAGGCAAGAGACCCAGTACTTC. Protein sequence: CSVEWAGRQETQYF. The complete variable domain, with remaining parts taken from reference TRBV29-1 and TRBJ2-5, reads SAVISQKPSRDICQRGTSLTIQCQVDSQVTMMFWYRQQPGQSLTLIATANQGSEATYESGFVIDKFPISRPNLTFSTLTVSNMSPEDSSIYLCSVEWAGRQETQYFGPGTRLLVL.

The V and J genes are TRBV2 and TRBJ1-6, with unresolved D. The V gene's germline CDR1 is SNHLY and CDR2 FYNNEI. Trimming took off 6 bases at V and 13 bases at J, with 13 bases between the two ends. The CDR3 is 12 residues long. In DNA, the CDR3 is TGTGCCAGCAGCCCTGAAGCCTTTCCCCTCCACTTT. Protein sequence: CASSPEAFPLHF.

The chain links TRBV29-1 to TRBJ2-1; D unresolved. The V gene lost 3 bases and the J gene lost 7 bases, with 7 bases spanning the gap. There are 11 residues in the CDR3. The germline V gene has CDR1 SQVTM and CDR2 ANQGSEA. CDR3 amino acids: CSVEGYNEQFF. The CDR3, as DNA: TGCAGCGTTGAGGGCTATAATGAGCAGTTCTTC.

This sequence joins TRBV5-1 and TRBJ2-7; 9 positions match TRBD1. Germline assignment: CDR1 SGHRS and CDR2 YFSETQ. The CDR3 runs 14 residues. The V and J ends lost 5 bases and 2 bases, in that order; junction bases with no gene match: 5. CDR3 region: CASSPRQGAYEQYF. The CDR3 coding sequence is TGCGCCAGCAGTCCCAGACAGGGGGCCTACGAGCAGTACTTC.

The V and J genes are TRBV27 and TRBJ2-1; D might be TRBD1 (6 bases). The CDR3 is made up of 15 amino acids. The germline V and J ends were trimmed by 0 bases and 5 bases, with 11 bases remaining between them. Germline CDR1 and CDR2: MNHEY and SMNVEV (reference sequence). The CDR3 sequence: CASSLSGGGNNEQFF. CDR3 sequence (DNA): TGTGCCAGCAGTTTATCAGGGGGTGGGAACAATGAGCAGTTCTTC.

This chain links TRBV2 with TRBJ1-1; tentative D call: TRBD1 (5 bases). The CDR3 consists of 15 residues. Germline lookup yields CDR1 SNHLY and CDR2 FYNNEI. Trimming cost V 4 bases and J 6 bases, with 18 bases left between them. CDR3 sequence: CASSAPLGGGPEAFF. The CDR3 coding sequence is TGTGCCAGCAGTGCCCCCTTGGGGGGGGGTCCTGAAGCTTTCTTT. Full variable domain (outside the CDR3, taken from reference TRBV2 and TRBJ1-1): EPEVTQTPSHQVTQMGQEVILRCVPISNHLYFYWYRQILGQKVEFLVSFYNNEISEKSEIFDDQFSVERPDGSNFTLKIRSTKLEDSAMYFCASSAPLGGGPEAFFGQGTRLTVV.

The V gene is TRBV11-3, the J gene TRBJ2-3, with unresolved D. Germline V gene data show CDR1 as SGHNT and CDR2 as YENEEA. V lost 1 base to trimming and J lost 0 bases, with 5 bases between them. The CDR3 has 14 amino acids. The CDR3 region has the DNA TGTGCCAGCAGCTTAGGTAGTAGCACAGATACGCAGTATTTT. Amino acid sequence: CASSLGSSTDTQYF.

This clone occurred a few times. The genes are TRBV3-1 (or the pseudogene TRBV3-2) and TRBJ1-2; a weak D match, TRBD1 (5 bases). The V end was cut by 0 bases, the J end by 0 bases, with 11 bases between. The CDR3 spans 16 residues. CDR1 is LGHDT and CDR2 is YNNKEL in the germline V gene (reference sequence). CDR3 protein: CASSQDLGGTNYGYTF. The DNA for the CDR3 is TGTGCCAGCAGCCAAGATCTGGGGGGTACTAACTATGGCTACACCTTC.

The chain is built from TRBV28 and TRBJ2-1; 9 nucleotides align to TRBD2. Germline V gene lookup returns CDR1 MDHEN and CDR2 SYDVKM. The ends lost 1 base at V and 2 bases at J; junction bases unmatched: 6. The CDR3 is 17 residues long. The CDR3 DNA follows: TGTGCCAGCAGTTTATTCAGACTAGCGGATACCTACAATGAGCAGTTCTTC. It specifies CASSLFRLADTYNEQFF.

The chain joins TRBV9 to TRBJ1-6, with 8 bases identical to TRBD1. Germline V gene data show CDR1 as SGDLS and CDR2 as YYNGEE. The CDR3 extends over 17 amino acids. With V trimmed by 0 bases and J by 2 bases, 4 bases remained unmatched. CDR3 protein: CASSVGQGSAYNSPLHF. CDR3 DNA: TGTGCCAGCAGCGTAGGACAGGGGAGCGCCTATAATTCACCCCTCCACTTT. Supplemented by reference TRBV9 and TRBJ1-6, the full variable domain reads DSGVTQTPKHLITATGQRVTLRCSPRSGDLSVYWYQQSLDQGLQFLIQYYNGEERAKGNILERFSAQQFPDLHSELNLSSLELGDSALYFCASSVGQGSAYNSPLHFGNGTRLTVT.

This chain connects TRBV7-3 to TRBJ1-6, with D maybe TRBD1 (6 bases). CDR3 length: 14 residues. V was shortened by 6 bases and J by 5 bases, with 11 bases between the two germline ends. Germline values: CDR1 SGHTA, CDR2 FQGTGA. CDR3 coding DNA: TGTGCCAGCAGTCTCCAGGGGAATAATTCACCCCTCCACTTT. The encoded protein is CASSLQGNNSPLHF.

This chain links TRBV19 with TRBJ1-4, with D possibly being TRBD1 (6 bases). CDR3 size: 13 residues. Germline values: CDR1 LNHDA, CDR2 SQIVND (reference sequence). V dropped 10 bases and J dropped 4 bases, with 13 bases sitting between them. CDR3 sequence (DNA): TGTGCCACCAGGGGCCCGGGTAATGAAAAACTGTTTTTT. This codes for CATRGPGNEKLFF.

This clone appeared once. The chain carries TRBV28 and TRBJ1-2; D is ambiguous. CDR1 and CDR2 (germline): MDHEN, SYDVKM. This CDR3 region has 15 residues. Trimming took off 6 bases at V and 8 bases at J, with 22 bases between the two ends. CDR3 region: CASRTPGSGKGGYTF. The DNA of the CDR3 is TGTGCCAGCAGGACCCCGGGCTCGGGGAAAGGAGGCTACACCTTC.

V and J are TRBV14 and TRBJ2-1; 11 positions agree with TRBD2. CDR1 and CDR2 (germline): SGHDN, FVKESK. This CDR3 has 17 residues. Germline trimming cut 4 bases from V and 4 bases from J; bases unmatched to any gene: 9. As DNA, the CDR3 is TGTGCCAGCAGCCGAGACCCGGGACTAGCGGTATACAATGAGCAGTTCTTC. Translated, it gives CASSRDPGLAVYNEQFF. Using reference TRBV14 and TRBJ2-1 for the parts outside the CDR3, the full variable domain is EAGVTQFPSHSVIEKGQTVTLRCDPISGHDNLYWYRRVMGKEIKFLLHFVKESKQDESGMPNNRFLAERTGGTYSTLKVQPAELEDSGVYFCASSRDPGLAVYNEQFFGPGTRLTVL.

The chain employs TRBV5-5 and TRBJ2-2, with D possibly TRBD1 on 6 matching bases. Trimming left V 5 bases short and J 1 base short, with 12 bases between. Germline V gives CDR1 SGHKS, CDR2 YYEKEE (reference sequence). This CDR3 spans 15 amino acids. CDR3 DNA: TGTGCCAGCAGGGACCAGGGGCAGAACACCGGGGAGCTGTTTTTT. Translation gives CASRDQGQNTGELFF.

The chain is built from TRBV5-6 and TRBJ2-1, with TRBD2 matching over 10 bases. After removal of 4 bases from V and 6 bases from J, the junction contained 7 bases not matched to a gene. The CDR3 sequence is 15 residues long. Germline loops: CDR1 SGHDT, CDR2 YYEEEE. The CDR3 loop is CASSPYLAGVNEQFF. In nucleotides, the CDR3 is TGTGCCAGCAGCCCCTACCTAGCGGGAGTCAATGAGCAGTTCTTC.

V and J are TRBV27 and TRBJ1-1; tentatively, D is TRBD1 (5 bases). The CDR3 covers 16 residues. Germline V gene data show CDR1 as MNHEY and CDR2 as SMNVEV (reference sequence). V gave up 6 bases and J gave up 4 bases, with 21 bases separating them. The CDR3 DNA is TGTGCCAGCAGACGTGGCCCCCCCAGGGAGGTCACTGAAGCTTTCTTT. Protein product: CASRRGPPREVTEAFF.

The CDR3 nucleotides are TGTGCCAGCAGTTACCTCGGAGGCGTGCAAGATACGCAGTATTTT. Protein product: CASSYLGGVQDTQYF. This chain uses TRBV6-2 or TRBV6-3 with TRBJ2-3; maybe TRBD2 (5 bases). Trimming removed 2 bases from V and 5 bases from J, with 14 bases in between. Germline V lookup: CDR1 MNHEY, CDR2 SVGEGT. The CDR3 extends over 15 amino acids.

The chain carries TRBV2 and TRBJ2-6; maybe TRBD2 (6 bases). V dropped 7 bases and J dropped 4 bases, with 17 bases sitting between them. From germline, CDR1 is SNHLY and CDR2 FYNNEI. CDR3 length: 16 amino acids. As DNA, the CDR3 is TGTGCCAGCAACCGGGACGGAGGGGCCGGGGCCAACGTCCTGACTTTC. Its translation is CASNRDGGAGANVLTF.

V is TRBV5-1 and J is TRBJ2-5; 9 bases match TRBD1. CDR3 size: 17 residues. The germline V gene has CDR1 SGHRS and CDR2 YFSETQ. V lost 2 bases, J lost 2 bases, and 10 bases stayed unmatched. CDR3 residues: CASSFAQLGTGQETQYF. CDR3 bases: TGCGCCAGCAGCTTCGCCCAACTCGGGACAGGGCAAGAGACCCAGTACTTC. Together with reference TRBV5-1 and TRBJ2-5, the CDR3 gives the full variable domain: KAGVTQTPRYLIKTRGQQVTLSCSPISGHRSVSWYQQTPGQGLQFLFEYFSETQRNKGNFPGRFSGRQFSNSRSEMNVSTLELGDSALYLCASSFAQLGTGQETQYFGPGTRLLVL.

The rearrangement uses TRBV9 and TRBJ2-3; maybe TRBD2 (5 bases). The germline V gene has CDR1 SGDLS and CDR2 YYNGEE. The CDR3 spans 15 residues. V gave up 4 bases and J gave up 0 bases, with 12 bases separating them. CDR3 sequence: CASSPGRTSTDTQYF. DNA for the CDR3: TGTGCCAGCAGCCCTGGCCGGACTAGCACAGATACGCAGTATTTT.

The rearrangement joins TRBV5-1 to TRBJ2-3, with a tentative D call TRBD1 (6 bases). Germline CDR1 reads SGHRS; CDR2 reads YFSETQ. This CDR3 contains 14 residues. Trimming removed 3 bases at V and 4 bases at J, with 12 bases between. DNA for the CDR3: TGCGCCAGCAGCTATGGGACATTAGCAGATACGCAGTATTTT. This codes for CASSYGTLADTQYF.